These 26 T cell receptor beta chains were sequenced from one sample in a study of Graves' ophthalmopathy and Graves' hyperthyroidism. The study amplified TCR beta CDR3 regions using RNA transcripts. The first round was an RT-PCR with HTBI primers, and the second round was a multiplex PCR. TCRdb itself ran the multiplex PCR reads through MiXCR, one entry per CDR3 protein. The sample records about 1.1 million distinct CDR3 sequences, less than 45% being singletons. The specimen was peripheral blood or thyroid tissue (not recorded which). Every receptor here comes from an adult man with Graves' hyperthyroidism.

Of note for this clonotype: A much larger clone lies one base from this, so it may be a read error. The genes are TRBV6-6 and TRBJ1-2; the D gene is possibly TRBD1 (6 bases). The CDR3 consists of 14 residues. Trimming shortened V by 6 bases and J by 6 bases, and 17 bases separated the two germline ends. Germline loops: CDR1 MNHNY, CDR2 SVGAGI (reference sequence). CDR3 in amino acids: CASRSRTVKDGYTF. The CDR3 coding sequence is TGTGCCAGCAGGTCGCGGACAGTAAAGGATGGCTACACCTTC.

This clonotype was counted many times. The chain carries TRBV7-3 and TRBJ2-2; 10 bases fit TRBD2. The germline gives CDR1 SGHTA, CDR2 FQGTGA. V dropped 5 bases and J dropped 2; count of bases not matched to a gene: 2. There are 15 residues in the CDR3. The CDR3 DNA is TGTGCCAGCAGCCAACTAGCGGGAAACACCGGGGAGCTGTTTTTT. Amino acid sequence: CASSQLAGNTGELFF.

The chain has TRBV2 and TRBJ2-7, with D maybe TRBD2 (5 bases). The CDR3 sequence is 13 residues long. Trimming removed 6 bases at V and 7 bases at J, with 16 bases between. The germline gives CDR1 SNHLY, CDR2 FYNNEI. This CDR3 is CASSPGNSLEQYF. The CDR3 DNA is TGTGCCAGCAGCCCGGGGAATAGTCTAGAGCAGTACTTC.

The genes are TRBV11-2 and TRBJ1-6; possible D gene TRBD1, 5 bases. CDR1 and CDR2 from the germline V gene are SGHAT and FQNNGV. This CDR3 region has 14 residues. Trimming stripped 4 bases from V and 10 bases from J, with 14 bases between. The CDR3 sequence is CASSSPGVGSPLHF. The CDR3 nucleotides are TGTGCCAGCAGCTCTCCGGGGGTGGGGTCACCCCTCCACTTT.

The chain links TRBV6-1 to TRBJ1-2; tentative D call: TRBD1 (5 bases). The CDR3 contains 15 residues. V was trimmed by 6 bases and J by 8 bases, leaving 22 bases between them. The germline CDR1 and CDR2 sequences are MNHNS and SASEGT. The CDR3 loop reads CASRGEKTRGIGYTF. In nucleotides, the CDR3 is TGTGCCAGCAGGGGGGAAAAAACGAGGGGTATCGGCTACACCTTC.

This clonotype was seen many times. The chain uses TRBV20-1 and TRBJ2-7; D uncertain. CDR3 length: 14 amino acids. In germline, CDR1 is DFQATT, CDR2 SNEGSKA (reference sequence). V lost 5 bases to trimming and J lost 0 bases, with 14 bases between them. The CDR3 DNA is TGCAGTGCTCACCCGTTTGACACCTCCTACGAGCAGTACTTC. Its translation is CSAHPFDTSYEQYF.

This clonotype was detected ten times or more. J is TRBJ1-2 and V is TRBV5-1; a possible D gene is TRBD1 (5 bases). With 4 bases removed from V and 8 bases from J, the gap between germline ends came to 12 bases. The CDR3 extends over 12 amino acids. Germline CDR1 reads SGHRS; CDR2 reads YFSETQ. This CDR3 is CASSEGLGGYTF. The CDR3 DNA follows: TGCGCCAGCAGCGAGGGGCTGGGAGGCTACACCTTC. Using reference TRBV5-1 and TRBJ1-2 for the parts outside the CDR3, the full variable domain is KAGVTQTPRYLIKTRGQQVTLSCSPISGHRSVSWYQQTPGQGLQFLFEYFSETQRNKGNFPGRFSGRQFSNSRSEMNVSTLELGDSALYLCASSEGLGGYTFGSGTRLTVV.

This clonotype occurred a few times. A much bigger clone sits one base away, suggesting this may be a read error. The chain recombines TRBV10-3 with TRBJ2-7, with D unresolved. CDR3 length equals 11 residues. The V end lost 3 bases, the J end lost 6 bases, and 6 bases lay between the germline ends. Germline lookup yields CDR1 ENHRY and CDR2 SYGVKD. CDR3 protein: CAISEASEQYF. CDR3 DNA sequence: TGTGCCATCAGTGAAGCTTCCGAGCAGTACTTC.

This rearrangement joins TRBV5-8 to TRBJ2-7; 7 bases line up with TRBD1. In germline, CDR1 is SGHTS, CDR2 YDEGEE. The CDR3 totals 11 residues. Unmatched junction bases numbered 6, after V lost 5 bases and J lost 10 bases. CDR3 nucleotide sequence: TGTGCCAGCAGTCAGGGGACAGCTCAGTACTTC. As protein: CASSQGTAQYF.

This clonotype occurred many times. J is TRBJ2-5 and V is TRBV7-2; TRBD2 matches at 8 bases. CDR1 is SGHTA and CDR2 is FQGNSA in the germline V gene. J lost 2 bases, V lost 6 bases, and 14 bases had no gene match. The CDR3 extends over 17 amino acids. The CDR3 here is CASRPFIAAGAQETQYF. The DNA of the CDR3 is TGTGCCAGCAGACCATTTATCGCAGCGGGGGCACAAGAGACCCAGTACTTC.

This clonotype was picked up many times. The V call is TRBV11-2, the J call TRBJ2-7; 10 bases are shared with TRBD1. The V and J ends lost 4 bases and 3 bases, in that order; junction bases with no gene match: 3. CDR1 and CDR2 (germline): SGHAT, FQNNGV. The CDR3 spans 14 residues. The CDR3 reads CASSWGQGYYEQYF. CDR3 coding DNA: TGTGCCAGCAGCTGGGGACAGGGGTACTACGAGCAGTACTTC.

Concerning this clonotype itself: A read error may be the cause here, since a much bigger clone is one base away. The gene calls are TRBV10-2 and TRBJ2-5, with D maybe TRBD2 (5 bases). The CDR3 length is 15 residues. Germline-derived CDR1 and CDR2 are WSHSY and SAAADI. V shed 2 bases and J shed 2 bases, with 12 bases lying between them. CDR3 sequence reads: CASSEPRAPQETQYF. For the CDR3, the DNA is TGCGCCAGCAGTGAGCCGCGGGCACCGCAAGAGACCCAGTACTTC.

This rearrangement joins TRBV7-9 to TRBJ1-5; TRBD1 aligns across 9 bases. V was clipped by 6 bases and J by 2 bases; unmatched bases: 14. This CDR3 comprises 18 residues. The germline V gene has CDR1 SEHNR and CDR2 FQNEAQ (reference sequence). In DNA form, the CDR3 reads TGTGCCAGCAGTTTGACCGGGACAGGGAATGGGGGCAATCAGCCCCAGCATTTT. Residues: CASSLTGTGNGGNQPQHF.

The chain links TRBV7-1 to TRBJ2-7; D is possibly TRBD2 (8 bases). TRBV7-1 is an open reading frame whose function is uncertain. V gave up 5 bases and J gave up 4 bases, with 30 bases separating them. This CDR3 comprises 19 residues. CDR3 amino acids: CASSPDGTDNIGREYEQYF. Here the CDR3 DNA reads TGTGCCAGCAGCCCAGATGGGACAGACAATATCGGGAGGGAGTACGAGCAGTACTTC.

The chain uses TRBV15 and TRBJ1-1; D remains unclear. The V gene's germline CDR1 is LNHNV and CDR2 YYDKDF (reference sequence). This CDR3 contains 14 residues. Trimming stripped 6 bases from V and 7 bases from J, with 18 bases between. As DNA, the CDR3 is TGTGCCACCAGAACAGAAGGGATGGCCTATGAAGCTTTCTTT. As protein: CATRTEGMAYEAFF.

This clonotype was counted many times. The chain recombines TRBV20-1 with TRBJ2-7; 8 bases agree with TRBD2. The CDR3 runs 13 residues. V trimming: 4 bases; J trimming: 2 bases; junction bases outside the gene matches: 4. Germline CDR1 and CDR2: DFQATT and SNEGSKA (reference sequence). The CDR3 reads CSAKLADPYEQYF. The DNA for the CDR3 is TGCAGTGCTAAACTAGCGGACCCCTACGAGCAGTACTTC.

This clonotype was seen at least ten times. The chain links TRBV5-8 to TRBJ1-1; D perhaps matches TRBD1 (6 bases). This CDR3 comprises 14 residues. V was clipped by 5 bases and J by 6 bases, with 17 bases between them. The V gene's germline CDR1 is SGHTS and CDR2 YDEGEE. CDR3 nucleotides: TGTGCCAGCAGTTCGACAGGAGAAAGATCTGAAGCTTTCTTT. Residues: CASSSTGERSEAFF.

This clonotype was recorded a few times. The CDR3 coding sequence is TGCAGCGTTGACCCGGGCCTGGAGACCCAGTACTTC. This encodes CSVDPGLETQYF. This chain connects TRBV29-1 to TRBJ2-5, with D uncertain. This CDR3 region has 12 residues. The germline V and J ends were trimmed by 3 bases and 5 bases, with 10 bases remaining between them. Germline V gene lookup returns CDR1 SQVTM and CDR2 ANQGSEA.

The chain is built from TRBV7-2 and TRBJ2-7, with unresolved D. This CDR3 is 15 amino acids long. Germline CDR1 is SGHTA and CDR2 is FQGNSA. Trimming removed 6 bases from V and 0 bases from J, with 15 bases in between. For the CDR3, the DNA is TGTGCCAGCAGTACCCGGACGGAAAGCTCCTACGAGCAGTACTTC. Encoded protein: CASSTRTESSYEQYF.

Regarding this clonotype: Germline is not matched at one junction end, which may reflect a read error. The V call is TRBV6-4, the J call TRBJ2-7, with 7 bases identical to TRBD1. This CDR3 region has 14 residues. In germline, CDR1 is MRHNA, CDR2 SNTAGT. This CDR3 is CASSESTGNYGQYF. CDR3 nucleotides: TGCGCCAGCAGTGAGTCGACAGGGAACTACGGGCAGTACTTC.

This clonotype was seen only once. The chain recombines TRBV2 with TRBJ2-7, with D possibly being TRBD1 (6 bases). The V and J ends lost 3 bases and 6 bases respectively, with 21 bases between them. The CDR3 spans 16 residues. CDR1 SNHLY and CDR2 FYNNEI come from the germline V gene. The CDR3 region is CASSEVTGPRGFEQYF. DNA of the CDR3: TGTGCCAGCAGTGAGGTGACAGGCCCCAGGGGCTTCGAGCAGTACTTC.

The V gene is TRBV5-1, the J gene TRBJ2-7; possible D gene TRBD2, 6 bases. CDR3 size: 17 residues. Trimming removed 0 bases at V and 3 bases at J, with 19 bases between. CDR1 and CDR2 from the germline V gene are SGHRS and YFSETQ. The CDR3 region has the DNA TGCGCCAGCAGCTTGGATGGCCTAGCGATGGTTCTCTACGAGCAGTACTTC. This gives the protein CASSLDGLAMVLYEQYF.

This clonotype was seen a few times. V and J are TRBV4-3 and TRBJ2-7, with D unresolved. This CDR3 is 15 amino acids long. Trimming removed 1 base at V and 2 bases at J, with 12 bases between. Germline V gene data show CDR1 as LGHNA and CDR2 as YSLEER. CDR3 in DNA: TGCGCCAGCAGCCAAGTCCCGAAGAGAACCTACGAGCAGTACTTC. It yields the protein CASSQVPKRTYEQYF.

The genes are TRBV2 and TRBJ2-7; TRBD2 might be the D (5 bases). Trimming removed 4 bases from V and 5 bases from J, with 12 bases in between. CDR3 length equals 13 residues. Germline CDR1 reads SNHLY; CDR2 reads FYNNEI. The chain's CDR3 is CASSGGLSDEQYF. The CDR3, as DNA: TGTGCCAGCAGTGGAGGACTTAGCGACGAGCAGTACTTC.

Comment on this clonotype: A much larger clone is a single base away; this may be a read error. The chain uses TRBV20-1 and TRBJ2-6; TRBD1 is a possible D gene (5 bases). CDR3 length: 14 residues. CDR1 and CDR2 (germline): DFQATT, SNEGSKA (reference sequence). The CDR3 protein is CSARGWPGANVLAF. The CDR3 DNA reads TGCAGTGCTAGAGGTTGGCCTGGGGCCAACGTCCTGGCTTTC.

This clonotype appeared many times. This chain joins TRBV29-1 and TRBJ2-5; TRBD1 or TRBD2 may be the D gene (5 bases each). This CDR3 spans 11 amino acids. The germline V and J ends were trimmed by 5 bases and 5 bases, with 9 bases remaining between them. Germline V lookup: CDR1 SQVTM, CDR2 ANQGSEA. The CDR3 loop reads CSVQRDETQYF. The CDR3 nucleotides are TGCAGCGTTCAGAGGGACGAGACCCAGTACTTC.